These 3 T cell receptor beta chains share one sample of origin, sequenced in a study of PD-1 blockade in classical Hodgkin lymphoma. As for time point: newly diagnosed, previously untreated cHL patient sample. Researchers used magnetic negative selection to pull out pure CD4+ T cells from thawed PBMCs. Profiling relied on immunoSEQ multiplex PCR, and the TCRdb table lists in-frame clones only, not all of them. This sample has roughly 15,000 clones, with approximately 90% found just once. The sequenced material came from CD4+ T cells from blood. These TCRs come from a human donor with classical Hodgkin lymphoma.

The CDR3 DNA reads as TGTGCCACCACTCCTTGGGCAGGGGGCTATGAGCAGTTCTTC. It translates to CATTPWAGGYEQFF. This chain uses TRBV15 with TRBJ2-1, with 8 positions matching TRBD1. The CDR3 runs to 14 residues. Germline CDR1 reads LNHNV; CDR2 reads YYDKDF (reference sequence). V shed 7 bases, J shed 8 bases, and the junction held 10 bases outside the gene matches.

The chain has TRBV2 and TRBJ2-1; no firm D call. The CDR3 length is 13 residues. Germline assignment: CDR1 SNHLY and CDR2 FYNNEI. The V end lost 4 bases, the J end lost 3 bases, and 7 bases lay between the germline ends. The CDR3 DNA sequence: TGTGCCAGCAGTGCCGGCGACTACAATGAGCAGTTCTTC. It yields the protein CASSAGDYNEQFF.

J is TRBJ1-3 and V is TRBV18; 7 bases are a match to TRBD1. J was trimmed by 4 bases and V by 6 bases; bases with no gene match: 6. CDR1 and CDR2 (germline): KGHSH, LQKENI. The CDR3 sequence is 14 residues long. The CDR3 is CASSQRGRGNTIYF. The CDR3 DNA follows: TGTGCCAGCTCCCAGAGGGGGCGAGGAAACACCATATATTTT. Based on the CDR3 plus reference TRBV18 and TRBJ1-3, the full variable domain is NAGVMQNPRHLVRRRGQEARLRCSPMKGHSHVYWYRQLPEEGLKFMVYLQKENIIDESGMPKERFSAEFPKEGPSILRIQQVVRGDSAAYFCASSQRGRGNTIYFGEGSWLTVV.